Shown below are 32 T cell receptor beta chains from a single sample sequenced in a study of blood T cell repertoires in COVID-19. Only in-frame clones appear in the TCRdb table, and some are missing; sequencing was by immunoSEQ multiplex PCR. The table lists roughly 57,000 clones, 90% of them singletons. The sample taken for sequencing was peripheral blood. These TCRs come from a man at least 80 years old with acute or convalescent COVID-19.

The gene calls are TRBV13 and TRBJ1-4, with 9 bases matching TRBD1. CDR1 PRHDT and CDR2 FYEKMQ come from the germline V gene (reference sequence). Unmatched junction bases numbered 11, after V lost 5 bases and J lost 7 bases. The CDR3 is 16 residues long. The CDR3 protein is CASSQTVGTGSEKLFF. CDR3 DNA: TGTGCCAGCAGCCAAACCGTGGGGACAGGGTCTGAAAAACTGTTTTTT.

The chain is built from TRBV19 and TRBJ1-5; possibly TRBD1 for D (6 bases). Per germline, CDR1 LNHDA and CDR2 SQIVND (reference sequence). The CDR3 sequence is 14 residues long. Deletions cut 6 bases from V and 4 bases from J, with 13 bases between. CDR3 DNA: TGTGCCAGTAGGGGGCAGGGGATGAATCAGCCCCAGCATTTT. Translated: CASRGQGMNQPQHF.

This chain connects TRBV5-1 to TRBJ1-5; D remains unclear. Germline loops: CDR1 SGHRS, CDR2 YFSETQ. The CDR3 loop spans 13 amino acids. Trimming took 0 bases from V and 4 from J, leaving 5 bases between them. The CDR3 bases are TGCGCCAGCAGCTTGGAGCTAAATCAGCCCCAGCATTTT. As protein: CASSLELNQPQHF.

The chain is built from TRBV25-1 and TRBJ1-4, with TRBD1 matching over 8 bases. Germline V gene data show CDR1 as MGHDK and CDR2 as SYGVNS. V trimming: 5 bases; J trimming: 8 bases; junction bases outside the gene matches: 7. The CDR3 is 14 residues long. In DNA, the CDR3 is TGTGCCAGCAGTAATGGACAGGGCCTAGAAAAACTGTTTTTT. Its protein is CASSNGQGLEKLFF.

The chain recombines TRBV24-1 with TRBJ2-3; 7 nucleotides align to TRBD2. This CDR3 is 16 amino acids long. CDR1 KGHDR and CDR2 SFDVKD come from the germline V gene. Unmatched junction bases numbered 4, after V lost 2 bases and J lost 0 bases. The CDR3 spells CATSDWGGTSTDTQYF. The CDR3 DNA follows: TGTGCCACCAGTGATTGGGGGGGGACGAGCACAGATACGCAGTATTTT.

This clone was found once. The chain combines TRBV30 with TRBJ2-7; TRBD2 matches 7 bases. V shed 0 bases and J 0 bases; nucleotides not matched to a gene: 2. Germline CDR1 is GTSNPN and CDR2 is SVGIG (reference sequence). This CDR3 has 14 residues. CDR3 in DNA: TGTGCCTGGAGTGTGGGAGGGAGCTCCTACGAGCAGTACTTC. Its translation: CAWSVGGSSYEQYF.

The chain links TRBV5-4 to TRBJ2-3, with D possibly TRBD1 on 5 matching bases. CDR3 length: 16 amino acids. V lost 0 bases and J 0 bases, leaving 11 bases between the germline ends. The V gene's germline CDR1 is SGHNT and CDR2 YYREEE (reference sequence). The CDR3 nucleotides are TGTGCCAGCAGCTTGGCCCCAGGGTCTAGCACAGATACGCAGTATTTT. Its protein product is CASSLAPGSSTDTQYF. The whole variable domain, filled in from reference TRBV5-4 and TRBJ2-3, reads ETGVTQSPTHLIKTRGQQVTLRCSSQSGHNTVSWYQQALGQGPQFIFQYYREEENGRGNFPPRFSGLQFPNYSSELNVNALELDDSALYLCASSLAPGSSTDTQYFGPGTRLTVL.

V usage is TRBV5-7 and J usage is TRBJ1-2; TRBD1 matches at 8 bases. TRBV5-7 is placed among ORFs of uncertain function. V was clipped by 5 bases and J by 8 bases; unmatched bases: 14. This CDR3 spans 15 amino acids. As DNA, the CDR3 is TGTGCCAGCAGACCGCATCGTACAGGGGGAGGCGGCTACACCTTC. Translating it yields CASRPHRTGGGGYTF.

The CDR3 DNA reads as TGTGCCAGCAGCCGGAACAGGGGGAGTGAAGCTTTCTTT. This gives the protein CASSRNRGSEAFF. The rearrangement joins TRBV3-1 (or the pseudogene TRBV3-2) to TRBJ1-1, with 8 bases fitting TRBD1. CDR1 LGHDT and CDR2 YNNKEL come from the germline V gene (reference sequence). The junction had 5 bases not matched to a gene; V was cut back by 4 bases and J by 7 bases. CDR3 length: 13 amino acids.

As to this clone: This CDR3 is also generated by other DNA sequences in the sample. The rearrangement joins TRBV11-3 to TRBJ2-7; D remains ambiguous. The germline V and J ends were trimmed by 1 base and 1 base, with 11 bases remaining between them. The CDR3 consists of 15 residues. The germline CDR1 and CDR2 sequences are SGHNT and YENEEA. CDR3 sequence reads: CASSLGAGNSYEQYF. DNA for the CDR3: TGTGCCAGCAGCTTAGGGGCAGGCAATTCCTACGAGCAGTACTTC.

The chain employs TRBV23-1 and TRBJ1-4, with TRBD1 matching over 9 bases. TRBV23-1 is flagged as an ORF with uncertain function. With 6 bases clipped from V and 8 bases from J, the junction kept 7 bases outside the gene matches. The CDR3 totals 14 residues. The chain's CDR3 is CASSQRTGEEKLFF. CDR3 nucleotide sequence: TGCGCCAGCAGCCAACGGACAGGGGAAGAAAAACTGTTTTTT.

This clone was recorded a few times. J is TRBJ1-1 and V is TRBV30; D remains unclear. Germline assignment: CDR1 GTSNPN and CDR2 SVGIG (reference sequence). The CDR3 runs 13 residues. V lost 0 bases and J 3 bases, leaving 8 bases between the germline ends. CDR3 coding DNA: TGTGCCTGGAGTGTACTTTTGGACACTGAAGCTTTCTTT. It is translated as CAWSVLLDTEAFF. The variable domain in full, completed from reference TRBV30 and TRBJ1-1, reads SQTIHQWPATLVQPVGSPLSLECTVEGTSNPNLYWYRQAAGRGLQLLFYSVGIGQISSEVPQNLSASRPQDRQFILSSKKLLLSDSGFYLCAWSVLLDTEAFFGQGTRLTVV.

This rearrangement joins TRBV7-2 to TRBJ2-5; 9 nucleotides align to TRBD1. Germline-derived CDR1 and CDR2 are SGHTA and FQGNSA. The CDR3 extends over 17 amino acids. The ends lost 6 bases at V and 2 bases at J; junction bases unmatched: 13. The CDR3 DNA sequence: TGTGCCAGCAGGCCGGGACAGGGACCCAATCGTCAAGAGACCCAGTACTTC. As protein: CASRPGQGPNRQETQYF. Drawing the rest from reference TRBV7-2 and TRBJ2-5, the complete variable domain is GAGVSQSPSNKVTEKGKDVELRCDPISGHTALYWYRQSLGQGLEFLIYFQGNSAPDKSGLPSDRFSAERTGGSVSTLTIQRTQQEDSAVYLCASRPGQGPNRQETQYFGPGTRLLVL.

This chain connects TRBV27 to TRBJ1-2, with 7 nucleotides matching TRBD1. Germline lookup yields CDR1 MNHEY and CDR2 SMNVEV (reference sequence). The length of the CDR3 is 14 residues. J gave up 8 bases and V 5 bases, and 11 bases lay outside the gene matches. This chain's CDR3 is CASSDRDSSMGYTF. The CDR3 DNA sequence: TGTGCCAGCAGTGACCGGGACAGTTCTATGGGCTACACCTTC.

The gene calls are TRBV19 and TRBJ1-3; D possibly corresponds to TRBD1 (5 bases). The V gene lost 5 bases and the J gene lost 0 bases, with 8 bases spanning the gap. This CDR3 is built from 14 residues. Germline values: CDR1 LNHDA, CDR2 SQIVND (reference sequence). DNA for the CDR3: TGTGCCAGTAGTTCGGGGGACTCTGGAAACACCATATATTTT. Translated: CASSSGDSGNTIYF. Together with reference TRBV19 and TRBJ1-3, the CDR3 gives the full variable domain: DGGITQSPKYLFRKEGQNVTLSCEQNLNHDAMYWYRQDPGQGLRLIYYSQIVNDFQKGDIAEGYSVSREKKESFPLTVTSAQKNPTAFYLCASSSGDSGNTIYFGEGSWLTVV.

The chain uses TRBV19 and TRBJ2-5, with no clear D. V lost 4 bases, J lost 5 bases, and 11 bases lay in between. This CDR3 spans 13 amino acids. Germline values: CDR1 LNHDA, CDR2 SQIVND (reference sequence). In DNA, the CDR3 is TGTGCCAGTAGTACGTCTGACAAGGAGACCCAGTACTTC. It yields the protein CASSTSDKETQYF. The full variable domain, completed using reference TRBV19 and TRBJ2-5, is DGGITQSPKYLFRKEGQNVTLSCEQNLNHDAMYWYRQDPGQGLRLIYYSQIVNDFQKGDIAEGYSVSREKKESFPLTVTSAQKNPTAFYLCASSTSDKETQYFGPGTRLLVL.

This CDR3 reads CASSVVPSGGSYNEQFF. The CDR3 bases are TGTGCCAGCAGCGTAGTCCCTAGCGGAGGCTCCTACAATGAGCAGTTCTTC. The rearrangement joins TRBV9 to TRBJ2-1; 7 bases map to TRBD2. The junction had 6 bases not matched to a gene; V was cut back by 0 bases and J by 0 bases. CDR1 and CDR2 (germline): SGDLS, YYNGEE. The CDR3 has 17 residues.

The chain is built from TRBV29-1 and TRBJ2-2, with D maybe TRBD1 (6 bases). Germline V gene lookup returns CDR1 SQVTM and CDR2 ANQGSEA. V was shortened by 7 bases and J by 5 bases, with 14 bases between the two germline ends. The CDR3 length is 13 residues. The CDR3 region has the DNA TGCAGCGGGGGGCCCAAGGGGACCGGGGAGCTGTTTTTT. As protein: CSGGPKGTGELFF.

The chain carries TRBV9 and TRBJ2-1; the match to TRBD2 covers 10 bases. In germline, CDR1 is SGDLS, CDR2 YYNGEE. This CDR3 has 18 residues. V dropped 1 base and J dropped 4; count of bases not matched to a gene: 11. This chain's CDR3 is CASSVSERGGALYNEQFF. In nucleotides, the CDR3 is TGTGCCAGCAGCGTATCAGAGCGGGGGGGCGCCTTATACAATGAGCAGTTCTTC.

The chain is built from TRBV7-9 and TRBJ2-5; the match to TRBD2 covers 7 bases. The CDR3 covers 16 residues. CDR1 and CDR2 (germline): SEHNR, FQNEAQ (reference sequence). The junction had 10 bases not matched to a gene; V was cut back by 3 bases and J by 3 bases. The CDR3 spells CASSLGGSGVEETQYF. The CDR3 DNA sequence: TGTGCCAGCAGCTTGGGCGGAAGCGGGGTCGAAGAGACCCAGTACTTC.

V usage is TRBV7-2 and J usage is TRBJ1-6, with D hard to call. The CDR3 has 14 residues. CDR1 and CDR2 (germline): SGHTA, FQGNSA. Trimming left V 6 bases short and J 7 bases short, with 13 bases between. DNA of the CDR3: TGTGCCAGCAGAACAAGTTCCACCAATTCACCCCTCCACTTT. It translates to CASRTSSTNSPLHF. The full variable domain, with the rest looked up from reference TRBV7-2 and TRBJ1-6, is GAGVSQSPSNKVTEKGKDVELRCDPISGHTALYWYRQSLGQGLEFLIYFQGNSAPDKSGLPSDRFSAERTGGSVSTLTIQRTQQEDSAVYLCASRTSSTNSPLHFGNGTRLTVT.

The gene calls are TRBV5-1 and TRBJ2-7, with 7 bases that match TRBD2. The CDR3 runs to 14 residues. The junction had 4 bases not matched to a gene; V was cut back by 4 bases and J by 0 bases. The germline V gene has CDR1 SGHRS and CDR2 YFSETQ. The CDR3 sequence: CASSPRGVSYEQYF. The CDR3 DNA sequence: TGCGCCAGCAGCCCACGGGGGGTCTCCTACGAGCAGTACTTC. The full variable domain, rest sourced from reference TRBV5-1 and TRBJ2-7, is KAGVTQTPRYLIKTRGQQVTLSCSPISGHRSVSWYQQTPGQGLQFLFEYFSETQRNKGNFPGRFSGRQFSNSRSEMNVSTLELGDSALYLCASSPRGVSYEQYFGPGTRLTVT.

This sequence joins TRBV3-1 (or the pseudogene TRBV3-2) and TRBJ1-1; the match to TRBD1 covers 7 bases. V gave up 4 bases and J gave up 5 bases; unmatched junction bases: 4. The CDR3 is 13 amino acids. Germline V CDR1 and CDR2: LGHDT, YNNKEL (reference sequence). The CDR3 is CASSRTGDTEAFF. The CDR3 bases are TGTGCCAGCAGCCGCACAGGGGATACTGAAGCTTTCTTT.

This rearrangement joins TRBV27 to TRBJ1-6; 7 positions match TRBD1. Germline V gene sequence: CDR1 MNHEY, CDR2 SMNVEV (reference sequence). This CDR3 region has 16 residues. The trim removed 5 bases at V and 4 bases at J, leaving 8 bases unmatched. For the CDR3, the DNA is TGTGCCAGCAGTCTCGGACAGGTCCCTTATAATTCACCCCTCCACTTT. Amino acids: CASSLGQVPYNSPLHF.

V and J are TRBV6-5 and TRBJ1-3, with 7 bases lining up with TRBD1. Losses at the gene ends were 7 bases for V and 1 base for J; bases not matched to a gene: 4. Germline V lookup: CDR1 MNHEY, CDR2 SVGAGI. The CDR3 loop spans 14 amino acids. CDR3 amino acids: CASKEGASGNTIYF. CDR3 DNA sequence: TGTGCCAGCAAAGAGGGGGCGTCTGGAAACACCATATATTTT.

This chain uses TRBV5-4 with TRBJ2-4, with 8 bases matching TRBD1. This CDR3 contains 16 residues. The germline CDR1 and CDR2 sequences are SGHNT and YYREEE (reference sequence). V was clipped by 0 bases and J by 2 bases; unmatched bases: 4. CDR3 DNA sequence: TGTGCCAGCAGCTTGGGGACAGGGAGAACCAAAAACATTCAGTACTTC. Translation gives CASSLGTGRTKNIQYF. The complete variable domain, with remaining parts taken from reference TRBV5-4 and TRBJ2-4, reads ETGVTQSPTHLIKTRGQQVTLRCSSQSGHNTVSWYQQALGQGPQFIFQYYREEENGRGNFPPRFSGLQFPNYSSELNVNALELDDSALYLCASSLGTGRTKNIQYFGAGTRLSVL.

The chain links TRBV7-2 to TRBJ1-4, with 10 bases identical to TRBD1. The CDR3 sequence is 17 residues long. Trimming cost V 5 bases and J 0 bases; bases outside gene matches: 6. Per the germline V gene, CDR1 is SGHTA and CDR2 is FQGNSA. CDR3 in amino acids: CASSLGQGKATNEKLFF. Written as DNA, the CDR3 is TGTGCCAGCAGCCTGGGACAGGGGAAGGCAACTAATGAAAAACTGTTTTTT.

This chain links TRBV30 with TRBJ1-2, with 8 bases that match TRBD1. The CDR3 length is 13 residues. V was pared by 3 bases and J by 5 bases, with 5 bases of the junction left unmatched. Germline V gene data show CDR1 as GTSNPN and CDR2 as SVGIG (reference sequence). The CDR3: CAWRDRAPYGYTF. The CDR3 DNA sequence: TGTGCCTGGAGGGACAGGGCCCCATATGGCTACACCTTC.

The chain uses TRBV12-3 or TRBV12-4 and TRBJ2-1; D is unresolved. V shed 8 bases and J shed 0 bases, with 8 bases lying between them. The length of the CDR3 is 13 residues. In DNA, the CDR3 is TGTGCCAGCGGTCACGGCTCCTACAATGAGCAGTTCTTC. Translating gives CASGHGSYNEQFF.

This chain links TRBV5-1 with TRBJ1-4; weak D call: TRBD1 (6 bases). The CDR3 length is 14 residues. The germline gives CDR1 SGHRS, CDR2 YFSETQ. The V end lost 2 bases, the J end lost 7 bases, and 12 bases lay between the germline ends. CDR3 in DNA: TGCGCCAGCAGCTTTTCACAGGGAAGTGAAAAACTGTTTTTT. Amino acid sequence: CASSFSQGSEKLFF.

This clone was seen once. This sequence joins TRBV10-3 and TRBJ2-7, with 8 bases aligning to TRBD2. The CDR3 has 13 residues. V lost 11 bases to trimming and J lost 1 base; unmatched junction nucleotides: 7. CDR1 is ENHRY, CDR2 SYGVKD, per germline. CDR3 amino acids: CASNGGVSYEQYF. The DNA for the CDR3 is TGTGCCTCCAACGGGGGGGTATCCTACGAGCAGTACTTC.

The chain uses TRBV6-4 and TRBJ1-4; 7 positions agree with TRBD1. CDR1 MRHNA and CDR2 SNTAGT come from the germline V gene. With V trimmed by 8 bases and J by 8 bases, 8 bases remained unmatched. This CDR3 has 13 amino acids. This chain's CDR3 is CASPDRTGEKLFF. The CDR3, as DNA: TGTGCCAGCCCGGACAGGACTGGGGAAAAACTGTTTTTT.